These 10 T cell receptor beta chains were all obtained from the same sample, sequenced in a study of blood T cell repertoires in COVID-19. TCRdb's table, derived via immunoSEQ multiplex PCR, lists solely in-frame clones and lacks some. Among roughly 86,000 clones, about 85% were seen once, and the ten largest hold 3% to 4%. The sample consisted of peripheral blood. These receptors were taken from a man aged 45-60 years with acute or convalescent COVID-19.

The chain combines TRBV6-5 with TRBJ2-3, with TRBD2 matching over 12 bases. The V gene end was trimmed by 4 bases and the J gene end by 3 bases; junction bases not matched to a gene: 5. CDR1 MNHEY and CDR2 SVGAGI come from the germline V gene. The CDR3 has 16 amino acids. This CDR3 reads CASSSSGGGSTDTQYF. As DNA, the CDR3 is TGTGCCAGCAGTTCTAGCGGGGGGGGATCTACAGATACGCAGTATTTT.

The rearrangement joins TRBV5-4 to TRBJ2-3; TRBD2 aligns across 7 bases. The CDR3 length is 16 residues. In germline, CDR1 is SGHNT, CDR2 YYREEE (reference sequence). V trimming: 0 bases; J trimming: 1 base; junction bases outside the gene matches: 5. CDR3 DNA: TGTGCCAGCAGCTTGGGGCCAACTAGCGGCACAGATACGCAGTATTTT. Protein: CASSLGPTSGTDTQYF.

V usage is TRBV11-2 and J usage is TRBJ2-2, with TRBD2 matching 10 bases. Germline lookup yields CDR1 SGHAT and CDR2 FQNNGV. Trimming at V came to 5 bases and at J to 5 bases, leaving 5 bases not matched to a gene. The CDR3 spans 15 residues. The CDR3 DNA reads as TGTGCCAGCAGCCTCACTAGCGGGGTTACCGGGGAGCTGTTTTTT. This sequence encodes CASSLTSGVTGELFF.

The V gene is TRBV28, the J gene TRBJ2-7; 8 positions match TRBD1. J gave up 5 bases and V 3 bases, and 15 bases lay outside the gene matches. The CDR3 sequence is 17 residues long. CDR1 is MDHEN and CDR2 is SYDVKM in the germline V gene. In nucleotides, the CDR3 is TGTGCCAGCAGTTTCGCCCATACGGACAGGGCTGGGCACGAGCAGTACTTC. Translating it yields CASSFAHTDRAGHEQYF.

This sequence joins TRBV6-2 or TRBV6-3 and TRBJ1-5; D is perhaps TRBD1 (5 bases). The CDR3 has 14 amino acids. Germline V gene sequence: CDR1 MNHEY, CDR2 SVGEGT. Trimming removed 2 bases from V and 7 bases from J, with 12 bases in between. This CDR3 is CASSYELGPQPQHF. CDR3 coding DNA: TGTGCCAGCAGTTACGAGTTGGGGCCCCAGCCCCAGCATTTT.

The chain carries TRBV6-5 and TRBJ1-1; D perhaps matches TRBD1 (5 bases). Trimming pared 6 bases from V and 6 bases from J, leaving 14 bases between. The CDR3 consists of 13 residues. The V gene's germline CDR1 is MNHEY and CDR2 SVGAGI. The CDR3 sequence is CASRRGGWAEAFF. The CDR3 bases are TGTGCCAGCAGACGCGGGGGATGGGCTGAAGCTTTCTTT.

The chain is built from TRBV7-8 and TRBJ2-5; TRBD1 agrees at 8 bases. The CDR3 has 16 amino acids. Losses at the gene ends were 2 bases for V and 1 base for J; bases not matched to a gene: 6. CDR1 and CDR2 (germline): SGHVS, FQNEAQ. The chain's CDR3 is CASSLYDRGVQETQYF. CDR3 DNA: TGTGCCAGCAGCTTATATGACAGGGGAGTCCAAGAGACCCAGTACTTC.

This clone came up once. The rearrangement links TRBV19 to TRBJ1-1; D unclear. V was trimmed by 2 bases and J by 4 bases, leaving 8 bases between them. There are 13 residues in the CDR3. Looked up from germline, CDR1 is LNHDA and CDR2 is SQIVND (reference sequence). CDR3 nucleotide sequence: TGTGCCAGTAGTATACAGATGGCCACTGAAGCTTTCTTT. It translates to CASSIQMATEAFF.

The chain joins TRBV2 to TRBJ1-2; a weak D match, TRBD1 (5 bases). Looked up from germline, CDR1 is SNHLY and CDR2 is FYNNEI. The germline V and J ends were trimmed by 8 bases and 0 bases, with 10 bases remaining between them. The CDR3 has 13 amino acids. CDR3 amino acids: CASRAGSNYGYTF. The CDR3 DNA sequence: TGTGCCAGCCGGGCAGGGTCTAACTATGGCTACACCTTC.

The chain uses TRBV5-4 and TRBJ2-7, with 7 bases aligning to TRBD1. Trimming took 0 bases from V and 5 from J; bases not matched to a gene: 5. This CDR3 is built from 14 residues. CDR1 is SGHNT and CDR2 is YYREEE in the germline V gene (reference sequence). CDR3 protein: CASSLGTGDHEQYF. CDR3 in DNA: TGTGCCAGCAGCTTGGGTACAGGGGACCACGAGCAGTACTTC. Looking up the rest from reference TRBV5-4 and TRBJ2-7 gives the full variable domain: ETGVTQSPTHLIKTRGQQVTLRCSSQSGHNTVSWYQQALGQGPQFIFQYYREEENGRGNFPPRFSGLQFPNYSSELNVNALELDDSALYLCASSLGTGDHEQYFGPGTRLTVT.